These 8 T cell receptor beta chains were all obtained from the same sample, sequenced in a study of T cell repertoires in cytomegalovirus infection. Via MiXCR, TCRdb re-called the reads, giving one row per CDR3 protein. The table has around 900,000 distinct CDR3 sequences, roughly 30% seen once; the top ten hold over 11%. Their antigens are not known. The sample here was cultured CD8+ T cells from PBMCs, taken from culture after CMV antigen stimulation. The receptors originated from a human donor in good health (CMV status not recorded). Some clones in this sample may be carry-over from other donors' samples.

The V and J genes are TRBV9 and TRBJ1-2; 9 bases line up with TRBD1. From germline, CDR1 is SGDLS and CDR2 YYNGEE. With 0 bases clipped from V and 6 bases from J, the junction kept 3 bases outside the gene matches. The CDR3 sequence is 14 residues long. CDR3 DNA: TGTGCCAGCAGCGTAGGACAGGGGGTACATGGCTACACCTTC. This encodes CASSVGQGVHGYTF. Full variable domain (remainder filled in from reference TRBV9 and TRBJ1-2): DSGVTQTPKHLITATGQRVTLRCSPRSGDLSVYWYQQSLDQGLQFLIQYYNGEERAKGNILERFSAQQFPDLHSELNLSSLELGDSALYFCASSVGQGVHGYTFGSGTRLTVV.

This clonotype was seen more than once but under ten times. V and J are TRBV12-3 or TRBV12-4 and TRBJ1-1, with TRBD1 matching over 11 bases. The CDR3 length is 17 residues. V was clipped by 4 bases and J by 0 bases; unmatched bases: 7. The CDR3, as DNA: TGTGCCAGCAGTTCCCGGGACAGGGGGGCCCTGAACACTGAAGCTTTCTTT. Translation gives CASSSRDRGALNTEAFF.

This clonotype showed up many times. This chain connects TRBV7-2 to TRBJ2-3; TRBD2 aligns across 16 bases. CDR3 length equals 16 residues. The J segment lost 4 bases and the V segment lost 3 bases, leaving 1 base of the junction unmatched. Germline-derived CDR1 and CDR2 are SGHTA and FQGNSA. The CDR3 spells CASSLGLAGGADTQYF. The CDR3 region has the DNA TGTGCCAGCAGCTTGGGACTAGCGGGGGGGGCAGATACGCAGTATTTT.

The chain recombines TRBV27 with TRBJ2-7; weak D call: TRBD2 (6 bases). CDR1 MNHEY and CDR2 SMNVEV come from the germline V gene (reference sequence). V was clipped by 3 bases and J by 2 bases, with 11 bases between them. This CDR3 is built from 14 residues. The CDR3 coding sequence is TGTGCCAGCAGTTTGGCAGGGACTCCCTACGAGCAGTACTTC. Translation: CASSLAGTPYEQYF.

The genes are TRBV27 and TRBJ2-2; D is tentatively TRBD1 or TRBD2 (5 bases each). Trimming pared 4 bases from V and 7 bases from J, leaving 13 bases between. Germline V gene sequence: CDR1 MNHEY, CDR2 SMNVEV (reference sequence). This CDR3 region has 14 residues. CDR3 DNA sequence: TGTGCCAGCAGTTGGGACGGCCTAGGCGGGGAGCTGTTTTTT. Protein product: CASSWDGLGGELFF.

The rearrangement joins TRBV12-3 or TRBV12-4 to TRBJ2-2; TRBD2 matches 7 bases. This CDR3 spans 19 amino acids. V dropped 0 bases and J dropped 1; count of bases not matched to a gene: 11. As DNA, the CDR3 is TGTGCCAGCAGTTTAGCGCTGGGTAGCGGGTACCAGAACACCGGGGAGCTGTTTTTT. Residues: CASSLALGSGYQNTGELFF.

This sequence joins TRBV12-3 or TRBV12-4 and TRBJ1-6; TRBD1 aligns across 8 bases. After removal of 7 bases from V and 12 bases from J, the junction contained 5 bases not matched to a gene. This CDR3 is 12 amino acids long. In DNA form, the CDR3 reads TGTGCCAGCAATACAGGGGGGATACCCCTCCACTTT. It yields the protein CASNTGGIPLHF.

This clonotype has just a few counts. The chain has TRBV27 and TRBJ2-5, with D perhaps assigned TRBD1 or TRBD2 (5 bases each). The CDR3 has 13 amino acids. In germline, CDR1 is MNHEY, CDR2 SMNVEV (reference sequence). The V gene lost 3 bases and the J gene lost 5 bases, with 10 bases spanning the gap. The CDR3 DNA reads as TGTGCCAGCAGTTTCTCGGGGCATGAGACCCAGTACTTC. This encodes CASSFSGHETQYF.